The T cell receptor beta chain described here comes from a study of technical replicates of blood from a handful of donors. Data came from immunoSEQ multiplex PCR; TCRdb stores just in-frame clones and leaves some out. The repertoire holds about 73,000 clones, with 93% as singletons. The sample consisted of T cells isolated from PBMCs. This TCR came from a human donor in good health.

CDR3 protein: CASSEHRGSSGANVLTF. CDR3 bases: TGTGCCAGTAGTGAGCACAGGGGAAGCTCTGGGGCCAACGTCCTGACTTTC. V gene TRBV19 combines with J gene TRBJ2-6, with 7 bases identical to TRBD1. The trim removed 5 bases at V and 0 bases at J, leaving 7 bases unmatched. Germline V gene data show CDR1 as LNHDA and CDR2 as SQIVND (reference sequence). This CDR3 spans 17 amino acids.